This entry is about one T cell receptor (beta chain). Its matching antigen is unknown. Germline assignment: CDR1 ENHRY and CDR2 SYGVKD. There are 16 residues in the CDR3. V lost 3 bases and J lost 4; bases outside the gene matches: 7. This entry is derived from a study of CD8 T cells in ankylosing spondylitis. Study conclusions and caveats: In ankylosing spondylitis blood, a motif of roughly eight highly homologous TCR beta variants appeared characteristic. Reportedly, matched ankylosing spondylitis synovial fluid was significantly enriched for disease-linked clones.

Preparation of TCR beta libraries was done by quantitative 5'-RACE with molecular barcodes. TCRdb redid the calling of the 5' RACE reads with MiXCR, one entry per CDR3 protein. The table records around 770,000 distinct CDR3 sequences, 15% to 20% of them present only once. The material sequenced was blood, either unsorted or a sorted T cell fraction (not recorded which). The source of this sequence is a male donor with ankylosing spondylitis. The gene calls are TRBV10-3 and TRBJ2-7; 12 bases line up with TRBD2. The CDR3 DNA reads TGTGCCATCAGTGATTCTCCCGGACTAGCGGGGTACGAGCAGTACTTC. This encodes CAISDSPGLAGYEQYF.